These T cell receptor beta chains were read from a single sample in a study of T-cell memory formation after mild COVID-19. TCRdb re-called the 5' RACE reads through MiXCR, storing one row per CDR3 protein. Counted here are about 610,000 distinct CDR3 sequences, 15% to 20% occurring once; the ten biggest clones make up roughly 7.8%. Material for sequencing was PBMCs or a T cell subset sorted from them (not recorded which). The receptor set was obtained from an adult woman who had mild COVID-19 (a few samples of this study predate the infection). Cell type and time point are not known. The CDR3 runs from the conserved cysteine through the conserved F or W. Each record gives: J gene, V gene, clone size, D gene, CDR3 DNA, CDR3 protein. A D gene is named only where the DNA matches it firmly. Clone size appears in some rows only: once, few, many, or a class for an expanded clone.

j_gene: TRBJ2-1
v_gene: TRBV6-5
abundance: many
d_gene: TRBD1
CDR3nt: TGTGCCAGCAGCCACGACAGGGGAAATGAGCAGTTCTTC
CDR3aa: CASSHDRGNEQFF

j_gene: TRBJ2-7
v_gene: TRBV9
abundance: -
d_gene: -
CDR3nt: TGTGCCAGCAGCCCCCTCGAGAGCTCCTACGAGCAGTACTTC
CDR3aa: CASSPLESSYEQYF

j_gene: TRBJ2-3
v_gene: TRBV7-2
abundance: -
d_gene: TRBD2
CDR3nt: TGTGCCAGCAGCAAGGGGAGGGGACTAGCGGGATCTGACAGCACAGATACGCAGTATTTT
CDR3aa: CASSKGRGLAGSDSTDTQYF

j_gene: TRBJ2-3
v_gene: TRBV2
abundance: few
d_gene: TRBD1
CDR3nt: TGTGCCAGCAGTGAACGGACAGGGATCAGCACAGATACGCAGTATTTT
CDR3aa: CASSERTGISTDTQYF

j_gene: TRBJ1-1
v_gene: TRBV27
abundance: few
d_gene: -
CDR3nt: TGTGCCAGCAGTTTATCTGGGTTTGAAAGCGGCACTGAAGCTTTCTTT
CDR3aa: CASSLSGFESGTEAFF

j_gene: TRBJ2-2
v_gene: TRBV7-9
abundance: few
d_gene: TRBD1
CDR3nt: TGTGCCAGCAGCTCCGACAGGGCGGGCGACACCGGGGAGCTGTTTTTT
CDR3aa: CASSSDRAGDTGELFF

j_gene: TRBJ2-5
v_gene: TRBV6-2/TRBV6-3
abundance: few
d_gene: -
CDR3nt: TGTGCCAGCAGTTACGTGAGGGGACCCAAGACCCAGTACTTC
CDR3aa: CASSYVRGPKTQYF

j_gene: TRBJ2-7
v_gene: TRBV29-1
abundance: -
d_gene: -
CDR3nt: TGCAGCGCTCGGGACACCGTAATCGAGCAGTACTTC
CDR3aa: CSARDTVIEQYF

j_gene: TRBJ2-7
v_gene: TRBV7-9
abundance: -
d_gene: TRBD2
CDR3nt: TGTGCCAGCAGCCAACGACTAGCCGACTACGAGCAGTACTTC
CDR3aa: CASSQRLADYEQYF

j_gene: TRBJ1-4
v_gene: TRBV29-1
abundance: -
d_gene: -
CDR3nt: TGCAGCGTTGTAACTAATGAAAAACTGTTTTTT
CDR3aa: CSVVTNEKLFF

j_gene: TRBJ2-7
v_gene: TRBV5-1
abundance: many
d_gene: -
CDR3nt: TGCGCCAGCAGCTTGGAGACGGACGAGCAGTACTTC
CDR3aa: CASSLETDEQYF

j_gene: TRBJ1-1
v_gene: TRBV7-9
abundance: few
d_gene: -
CDR3nt: TGTGCCAGCAGCTCTTCACGCACTGAAGCTTTCTTT
CDR3aa: CASSSSRTEAFF

j_gene: TRBJ2-6
v_gene: TRBV7-8
abundance: few
d_gene: -
CDR3nt: TGTGCCAGCAGCTTAGACCCCAGGGTCCTGACTTTC
CDR3aa: CASSLDPRVLTF

j_gene: TRBJ2-7
v_gene: TRBV12-3/TRBV12-4
abundance: many
d_gene: TRBD2
CDR3nt: TGTGCCAGCAGGGGGACTAGCGGGAGCGCCTACGAGCAGTACTTC
CDR3aa: CASRGTSGSAYEQYF

j_gene: TRBJ2-5
v_gene: TRBV5-1
abundance: -
d_gene: -
CDR3nt: TGCGCCAGCAGCTTGGCCGGAGCAGTTCAAGAGACCCAGTACTTC
CDR3aa: CASSLAGAVQETQYF

j_gene: TRBJ1-2
v_gene: TRBV20-1
abundance: few
d_gene: TRBD1
CDR3nt: TGCAGTGCTAGACAGGGGGCGATTGGCTACACCTTC
CDR3aa: CSARQGAIGYTF

j_gene: TRBJ2-1
v_gene: TRBV5-1
abundance: -
d_gene: TRBD2
CDR3nt: TGCGCCAGCAGTCGACTAGCGGGAAATCCCAATGAGCAGTTCTTC
CDR3aa: CASSRLAGNPNEQFF

j_gene: TRBJ1-4
v_gene: TRBV7-8
abundance: -
d_gene: -
CDR3nt: TGTGCCAGCGCTGGGGGACTTAATGAAAAACTGTTTTTT
CDR3aa: CASAGGLNEKLFF

j_gene: TRBJ2-7
v_gene: TRBV12-5
abundance: -
d_gene: TRBD2
CDR3nt: TGTGCTAGTGGTTTTAGCGGGAGGAAGCACGAGCAGTACTTC
CDR3aa: CASGFSGRKHEQYF

j_gene: TRBJ2-1
v_gene: TRBV4-1
abundance: few
d_gene: -
CDR3nt: TGCGCCAGCAGCCTCAGAGCCCCCCCTAATGAGCAGTTCTTC
CDR3aa: CASSLRAPPNEQFF

j_gene: TRBJ2-1
v_gene: TRBV7-9
abundance: -
d_gene: TRBD2
CDR3nt: TGTGCCAGCACCAACCTCGTAGTAGCGGGGGTTTGGCAGTTCTTC
CDR3aa: CASTNLVVAGVWQFF

j_gene: TRBJ1-5
v_gene: TRBV12-3/TRBV12-4
abundance: few
d_gene: TRBD1
CDR3nt: TGTGCCAGCAGGATCCAGGGGGGCCCCCAGCATTTT
CDR3aa: CASRIQGGPQHF

j_gene: TRBJ2-5
v_gene: TRBV2
abundance: few
d_gene: TRBD1
CDR3nt: TGTGCCAGCAGTGAACAGGGGGCCGGAGAGACCCAGTACTTC
CDR3aa: CASSEQGAGETQYF

j_gene: TRBJ1-5
v_gene: TRBV29-1
abundance: -
d_gene: -
CDR3nt: TGCAGCGTTAGAGCTACAGGGAATAGCAATCAGCCCCAGCATTTT
CDR3aa: CSVRATGNSNQPQHF

j_gene: TRBJ2-7
v_gene: TRBV5-1
abundance: many
d_gene: -
CDR3nt: TGCGCCAGCAGCCCCCAACCCCGTGACGAGCAGTACTTC
CDR3aa: CASSPQPRDEQYF

j_gene: TRBJ2-3
v_gene: TRBV5-1
abundance: -
d_gene: -
CDR3nt: TGCGCCAGCAGCGAGGGACACCCCGTGCAGTATTTT
CDR3aa: CASSEGHPVQYF

j_gene: TRBJ2-7
v_gene: TRBV27
abundance: few
d_gene: TRBD1
CDR3nt: TGTGCCAGCAGTTTGGCCCGGACAGGGTCGAGGGAGCAGTACTTC
CDR3aa: CASSLARTGSREQYF

j_gene: TRBJ2-1
v_gene: TRBV24-1
abundance: -
d_gene: TRBD2
CDR3nt: TGTGCCACCAGTGATTTCGCGGGAGGTTACAATGAGCAGTTCTTC
CDR3aa: CATSDFAGGYNEQFF

j_gene: TRBJ2-1
v_gene: TRBV5-6
abundance: -
d_gene: -
CDR3nt: TGTGCCAGCAGCTTGGTGGACAGCAATGAGCAGTTCTTC
CDR3aa: CASSLVDSNEQFF

j_gene: TRBJ2-7
v_gene: TRBV5-6
abundance: once
d_gene: TRBD1
CDR3nt: TGTGCCAGCACAAGGGACAGGGGGGACGAGCAGTACTTC
CDR3aa: CASTRDRGDEQYF

j_gene: TRBJ1-6
v_gene: TRBV24-1
abundance: -
d_gene: -
CDR3nt: TGTGCCACCAGTGATGGGGGGACTAATTCACCCCTCCACTTT
CDR3aa: CATSDGGTNSPLHF

j_gene: TRBJ2-7
v_gene: TRBV20-1
abundance: -
d_gene: TRBD1
CDR3nt: TGCAGTGTACAGGGGGAAGCTGACTACGAGCAGTACTTC
CDR3aa: CSVQGEADYEQYF

j_gene: TRBJ1-2
v_gene: TRBV12-3/TRBV12-4
abundance: -
d_gene: -
CDR3nt: TGTGCCAGCACTCCCGTGGGGGGCTTCCCATCTAACTATGGCTACACCTTC
CDR3aa: CASTPVGGFPSNYGYTF

j_gene: TRBJ2-1
v_gene: TRBV7-3
abundance: -
d_gene: TRBD2
CDR3nt: TGTGCCAGCAGCTCTAGCGGGGGGGCCGACAATGAGCAGTTCTTC
CDR3aa: CASSSSGGADNEQFF

j_gene: TRBJ2-1
v_gene: TRBV12-3/TRBV12-4
abundance: -
d_gene: -
CDR3nt: TGTGCCAGCAGTCCACTCCTGGGGGGCTGGTTCGTAAATGAGCAGTTCTTC
CDR3aa: CASSPLLGGWFVNEQFF

j_gene: TRBJ1-1
v_gene: TRBV5-1
abundance: -
d_gene: -
CDR3nt: TGCGCCAGCAGCATTGTACCCGGACCGATGAACACTGAAGCTTTCTTT
CDR3aa: CASSIVPGPMNTEAFF

j_gene: TRBJ2-5
v_gene: TRBV3-1
abundance: few
d_gene: -
CDR3nt: TGTGCCAGCAGCCAAGCTGGCCAAGAGACCCAGTACTTC
CDR3aa: CASSQAGQETQYF

j_gene: TRBJ2-7
v_gene: TRBV5-1
abundance: few
d_gene: TRBD2
CDR3nt: TGCGCCAGCAGCTTGGATGGACTAGCGGGGGGGCGGTCCTACGAGCAGTACTTC
CDR3aa: CASSLDGLAGGRSYEQYF

j_gene: TRBJ2-2
v_gene: TRBV7-6
abundance: -
d_gene: -
CDR3nt: TGTGCCAGCAGCTTACCCGTATTGGCGGGGAATACCCGGGGCGGCGGGGAGCTGTTTTTT
CDR3aa: CASSLPVLAGNTRGGGELFF

j_gene: TRBJ2-7
v_gene: TRBV15
abundance: few
d_gene: TRBD2
CDR3nt: TGTGCCACCAGCAGAGCCCCACCGGGACTAGCGGGAGGATACGAGCAGTACTTC
CDR3aa: CATSRAPPGLAGGYEQYF

j_gene: TRBJ2-2
v_gene: TRBV14
abundance: -
d_gene: -
CDR3nt: TGTGCCAGCAGCCAAGAGTCCCAGGGTATAGGGGAGCTGTTTTTT
CDR3aa: CASSQESQGIGELFF

j_gene: TRBJ2-1
v_gene: TRBV6-5
abundance: many
d_gene: TRBD2
CDR3nt: TGTGCCAGCAGGCGACTAGCCGCCAATGAGCAGTTCTTC
CDR3aa: CASRRLAANEQFF

j_gene: TRBJ2-1
v_gene: TRBV14
abundance: few
d_gene: TRBD1
CDR3nt: TGTGCCAGCAGCCAACTCGGGACAGGGGGTTACAATGAGCAGTTCTTC
CDR3aa: CASSQLGTGGYNEQFF

j_gene: TRBJ2-3
v_gene: TRBV4-1
abundance: few
d_gene: -
CDR3nt: TGCGCCAGCAGCCAAGAGGGATGGGGCCCCGATACGCAGTATTTT
CDR3aa: CASSQEGWGPDTQYF

j_gene: TRBJ1-1
v_gene: TRBV3-1
abundance: -
d_gene: TRBD1
CDR3nt: TGTGCCAGCAGCCAACCGAGGACAGGCCACACTGAAGCTTTCTTT
CDR3aa: CASSQPRTGHTEAFF

j_gene: TRBJ1-5
v_gene: TRBV7-9
abundance: many
d_gene: TRBD1
CDR3nt: TGTGCCAGCAGCTCAGACGGGACAGTGAGCAATCAGCCCCAGCATTTT
CDR3aa: CASSSDGTVSNQPQHF

j_gene: TRBJ2-1
v_gene: TRBV4-1
abundance: few
d_gene: TRBD2
CDR3nt: TGCGCCAGCAGCCAAACCTCCGGGACTAGCGGGGACAATGAGCAGTTCTTC
CDR3aa: CASSQTSGTSGDNEQFF

j_gene: TRBJ1-1
v_gene: TRBV20-1
abundance: -
d_gene: -
CDR3nt: TGCAGTGCTAGTTTAGTCGGCAGGGGTTCTGAAGCTTTCTTT
CDR3aa: CSASLVGRGSEAFF

j_gene: TRBJ1-5
v_gene: TRBV30
abundance: -
d_gene: -
CDR3nt: TGTGCCTGGAGTCTCAAGGCCTTTGGGAGCAATCAGCCCCAGCATTTT
CDR3aa: CAWSLKAFGSNQPQHF

j_gene: TRBJ2-2
v_gene: TRBV5-1
abundance: many
d_gene: -
CDR3nt: TGCGCCAGCAGCCCCCTTGGGAGTTCCACCGGGGAGCTGTTTTTT
CDR3aa: CASSPLGSSTGELFF

j_gene: TRBJ2-2
v_gene: TRBV5-8
abundance: few
d_gene: TRBD1
CDR3nt: TGTGCCGCGCGGAGGACAGGGGTGGCCGGGGAGCTGTTTTTT
CDR3aa: CAARRTGVAGELFF

j_gene: TRBJ1-3
v_gene: TRBV3-1
abundance: few
d_gene: TRBD1
CDR3nt: TGTGCCACCTCAGGGGGAGTCGGAAACACCATATATTTT
CDR3aa: CATSGGVGNTIYF

j_gene: TRBJ1-2
v_gene: TRBV6-5
abundance: -
d_gene: -
CDR3nt: TGTGCCAGCAGCCGTGGGTGGTCTAACTATGGCTACACCTTC
CDR3aa: CASSRGWSNYGYTF

j_gene: TRBJ1-1
v_gene: TRBV19
abundance: few
d_gene: -
CDR3nt: TGTGCCAGTAGTATTGAGACAGTGAACACTGAAGCTTTCTTT
CDR3aa: CASSIETVNTEAFF

j_gene: TRBJ1-1
v_gene: TRBV29-1
abundance: few
d_gene: -
CDR3nt: TGCAGCGTAGCGAAAAGACCTAACACTGAAGCTTTCTTT
CDR3aa: CSVAKRPNTEAFF

j_gene: TRBJ2-3
v_gene: TRBV7-3
abundance: few
d_gene: -
CDR3nt: TGTGCCAGCAGCCTCTTCCGCACAGATACGCAGTATTTT
CDR3aa: CASSLFRTDTQYF

j_gene: TRBJ1-1
v_gene: TRBV5-1
abundance: -
d_gene: -
CDR3nt: TGCGCCAGCAGCTTGGTTACAGGGAACCTGAACACTGAAGCTTTCTTT
CDR3aa: CASSLVTGNLNTEAFF

j_gene: TRBJ2-1
v_gene: TRBV18
abundance: -
d_gene: TRBD1
CDR3nt: TGTGCCAGCTCACGGGGATCAGGGGGCGGCAATGAGCAGTTCTTC
CDR3aa: CASSRGSGGGNEQFF

j_gene: TRBJ2-5
v_gene: TRBV5-1
abundance: few
d_gene: -
CDR3nt: TGCGCCAGCAGCTTTGGGGGGAGGACCCAAGAGACCCAGTACTTC
CDR3aa: CASSFGGRTQETQYF